Presented here are 31 T cell receptor beta chains from one specimen sequenced in a study of CD8 T cells in ankylosing spondylitis. TCRdb itself ran the 5' RACE reads through MiXCR, one entry per CDR3 protein. The profile shows under 250,000 distinct CDR3 sequences, about 10% of them singletons. Sequencing used blood, either unsorted or a sorted T cell fraction (not recorded which). The receptors here all came from a male donor with ankylosing spondylitis or in good health (not recorded which).

This clonotype was observed at least ten times. The J gene is TRBJ1-1, the V gene TRBV21-1. TRBV21-1 is a pseudogene locus. This CDR3 comprises 15 residues. CDR3 sequence: CASSKGEALNTEAFF. In DNA, the CDR3 is TGTGCCAGCAGCAAAGGAGAGGCCCTGAACACTGAAGCTTTCTTT.

This chain links TRBV3-1 with TRBJ2-1; 7 bases line up with TRBD2. The CDR3 is 17 residues long. The germline V gene encodes CDR1 LGHDT and CDR2 YNNKEL (reference sequence). V dropped 10 bases and J dropped 3; count of bases not matched to a gene: 18. CDR3 protein: CATSQDGGGGNYNEQFF. As DNA, the CDR3 is TGTGCCACCTCCCAAGATGGTGGCGGGGGAAACTACAATGAGCAGTTCTTC.

The J gene is TRBJ1-5, the V gene TRBV28; D ambiguous. The CDR3 is 14 residues long. Germline loops: CDR1 MDHEN, CDR2 SYDVKM. Trimming took 7 bases from V and 0 from J, leaving 10 bases between them. CDR3 sequence: CASKISGSNQPQHF. The CDR3 DNA follows: TGTGCCAGCAAGATCTCAGGTAGCAATCAGCCCCAGCATTTT.

This clonotype was recorded many times. This chain connects TRBV29-1 to TRBJ2-1; perhaps TRBD1 as D (5 bases). Trimming took 2 bases from V and 10 from J, leaving 12 bases between them. The CDR3 is 12 amino acids. Germline V CDR1 and CDR2: SQVTM, ANQGSEA. The DNA for the CDR3 is TGCAGCGTTGAACAGGGTACGGAAGAGCAGTTCTTC. Residues: CSVEQGTEEQFF.

This clonotype was counted ten times or more. The CDR3 region has the DNA TGTGCCAGCAGTTTAGGGGGAGGGGTTGGCTACACCTTC. Protein product: CASSLGGGVGYTF. The chain combines TRBV12-3 or TRBV12-4 with TRBJ1-2; TRBD1 might be the D (5 bases). The germline V and J ends were trimmed by 1 base and 7 bases, with 10 bases remaining between them. The CDR3 contains 13 residues.

This clonotype was found many times. The rearrangement joins TRBV5-1 to TRBJ2-3; 7 positions agree with TRBD1. Germline trimming cut 1 base from V and 2 bases from J; bases unmatched to any gene: 10. The CDR3 is made up of 17 amino acids. CDR1 and CDR2 from the germline V gene are SGHRS and YFSETQ. The chain's CDR3 is CASSLYFRDRITDTQYF. DNA of the CDR3: TGCGCCAGCAGCTTGTATTTCCGGGACAGAATCACAGATACGCAGTATTTT.

This clonotype was seen repeatedly, ten times or more. This rearrangement joins TRBV5-1 to TRBJ2-3, with 7 bases that match TRBD2. Germline V CDR1 and CDR2: SGHRS, YFSETQ. The CDR3 sequence is 14 residues long. The trim removed 4 bases at V and 2 bases at J, leaving 4 bases unmatched. CDR3 amino acids: CASSPLADTDTQYF. The CDR3 DNA reads as TGCGCCAGCAGCCCTCTAGCGGACACAGATACGCAGTATTTT. Complete variable domain (other parts from reference TRBV5-1 and TRBJ2-3): KAGVTQTPRYLIKTRGQQVTLSCSPISGHRSVSWYQQTPGQGLQFLFEYFSETQRNKGNFPGRFSGRQFSNSRSEMNVSTLELGDSALYLCASSPLADTDTQYFGPGTRLTVL.

This clonotype was detected ten times or more. J is TRBJ1-1 and V is TRBV5-1; 9 bases map to TRBD1. The junction had 10 bases not matched to a gene; V was cut back by 6 bases and J by 4 bases. The germline CDR1 and CDR2 sequences are SGHRS and YFSETQ. CDR3 size: 15 residues. The CDR3 sequence is CASIPGQGGITEAFF. The CDR3 DNA reads TGCGCCAGCATCCCGGGACAGGGTGGAATCACTGAAGCTTTCTTT. The variable domain in full, with the rest retrieved from reference TRBV5-1 and TRBJ1-1, is KAGVTQTPRYLIKTRGQQVTLSCSPISGHRSVSWYQQTPGQGLQFLFEYFSETQRNKGNFPGRFSGRQFSNSRSEMNVSTLELGDSALYLCASIPGQGGITEAFFGQGTRLTVV.

This clonotype appeared many times. Germline and junction disagree at one end, which may indicate a read error. The chain links TRBV6-5 to TRBJ2-2; D possibly corresponds to TRBD2 (6 bases). The CDR3 runs 17 residues. The germline gives CDR1 MNHEY, CDR2 SVGAGI. The CDR3 spells CASSYSTPGNIVGGLFF. As DNA, the CDR3 is TGTGCCAGCAGTTACTCCACGCCCGGCAACATTGTGGGGGGGCTGTTTTTT.

In this sample, this clonotype turned up many times. The gene calls are TRBV29-1 and TRBJ2-4; 9 bases are shared with TRBD2. The ends lost 6 bases at V and 6 bases at J; junction bases unmatched: 6. CDR3 length: 13 residues. CDR1 and CDR2 (germline): SQVTM, ANQGSEA. CDR3 sequence: CSVRPGLANIQYF. The CDR3, as DNA: TGCAGCGTGAGACCGGGACTAGCAAACATTCAGTACTTC.

The CDR3 DNA is TGTGCCAGCAGCCGCAGGACTAGCGGGAGATTAGGAACAGATACGCAGTATTTT. It translates to CASSRRTSGRLGTDTQYF. This chain uses TRBV11-2 with TRBJ2-3; the match to TRBD2 covers 13 bases. CDR1 is SGHAT, CDR2 FQNNGV, per germline. This CDR3 contains 18 residues. V was pared by 5 bases and J by 3 bases, with 11 bases of the junction left unmatched.

This clonotype appeared many times. The J gene is TRBJ2-3, the V gene TRBV25-1; the D gene is possibly TRBD1 (5 bases). The CDR3 is 13 amino acids. V shed 2 bases and J shed 5 bases, with 8 bases lying between them. Looked up from germline, CDR1 is MGHDK and CDR2 is SYGVNS. The DNA for the CDR3 is TGTGCCAGCAGTGAAAGGGGCGTAGATACGCAGTATTTT. This encodes CASSERGVDTQYF.

This clonotype was seen ten or more times. The V and J genes are TRBV20-1 and TRBJ2-1; D not resolved. The length of the CDR3 is 13 residues. Germline V CDR1 and CDR2: DFQATT, SNEGSKA (reference sequence). V lost 1 base, J lost 6 bases, and 10 bases lay in between. The CDR3 here is CSARGQGGNEQFF. In DNA, the CDR3 is TGCAGTGCTAGAGGACAAGGTGGCAATGAGCAGTTCTTC.

This clonotype was counted at least ten times. The J gene is TRBJ2-3, the V gene TRBV5-1; TRBD2 matches 7 bases. CDR1 is SGHRS, CDR2 YFSETQ, per germline. This CDR3 spans 16 amino acids. V was clipped by 1 base and J by 3 bases; unmatched bases: 8. The CDR3 region has the DNA TGCGCCAGCAGCTTGACGGGACTAATTTTGACAGATACGCAGTATTTT. This translates into CASSLTGLILTDTQYF.

This clonotype was seen many times. The gene calls are TRBV20-1 and TRBJ2-7; D is perhaps TRBD1 or TRBD2 (5 bases each). Germline V lookup: CDR1 DFQATT, CDR2 SNEGSKA (reference sequence). V gave up 3 bases and J gave up 1 base, with 19 bases separating them. The length of the CDR3 is 16 residues. CDR3 protein: CSASYSGLGQSYEQYF. The CDR3 nucleotides are TGCAGTGCTAGCTATTCGGGGTTGGGGCAATCCTACGAGCAGTACTTC.

The chain uses TRBV7-3 and TRBJ2-2; 13 bases line up with TRBD2. Germline V lookup: CDR1 SGHTA, CDR2 FQGTGA. The CDR3 extends over 18 amino acids. V lost 5 bases and J lost 6; bases outside the gene matches: 12. CDR3 bases: TGTGCCAGCAGCCAAATCCCGGGACTAGCGGGGAGTGCCGGGGAGCTGTTTTTT. As protein: CASSQIPGLAGSAGELFF.

This clonotype was recorded at least ten times. The rearrangement joins TRBV20-1 to TRBJ2-3; possible D gene TRBD1, 5 bases. CDR1 and CDR2 from the germline V gene are DFQATT and SNEGSKA (reference sequence). This CDR3 contains 11 residues. V was pared by 6 bases and J by 5 bases, with 9 bases between. The CDR3 coding sequence is TGCAGTGCGACAGAAATAGATACGCAGTATTTT. Its translation: CSATEIDTQYF.

This clonotype was counted ten times or more. The chain joins TRBV7-6 to TRBJ2-1; 8 bases match TRBD1. Per the germline V gene, CDR1 is SGHVS and CDR2 is FNYEAQ. This CDR3 has 11 amino acids. The V gene end was trimmed by 5 bases and the J gene end by 10 bases; junction bases not matched to a gene: 1. CDR3 amino acids: CASSTGGEQFF. CDR3 nucleotides: TGTGCCAGCAGCACAGGGGGAGAGCAGTTCTTC.

This clonotype was counted ten times or more. The J gene is TRBJ2-7, the V gene TRBV10-2, with 9 bases matching TRBD1. CDR3 length: 15 residues. J gave up 2 bases and V 6 bases, and 8 bases lay outside the gene matches. The germline CDR1 and CDR2 sequences are WSHSY and SAAADI. CDR3 protein: CASSWGQGVPYEQYF. In DNA form, the CDR3 reads TGCGCCAGCAGCTGGGGACAGGGAGTACCCTACGAGCAGTACTTC.

Many counts were recorded for this clonotype. V usage is TRBV3-1 and J usage is TRBJ1-4, with a weak D call TRBD1 (5 bases). V was clipped by 8 bases and J by 5 bases, with 9 bases between them. The germline V gene has CDR1 LGHDT and CDR2 YNNKEL (reference sequence). This CDR3 region has 12 residues. The CDR3 is CASGGANEKLFF. The CDR3, as DNA: TGTGCCAGCGGCGGGGCGAATGAAAAACTGTTTTTT.

This clonotype was recorded many times. The chain couples TRBV24-1 to TRBJ1-1, with D maybe TRBD1 (6 bases). Germline lookup yields CDR1 KGHDR and CDR2 SFDVKD. V was pared by 4 bases and J by 11 bases, with 25 bases between. The CDR3 length is 16 residues. The CDR3 region is CATSDPKRWTERAAFF. The CDR3 region has the DNA TGTGCCACCAGTGACCCGAAACGCTGGACAGAGCGAGCGGCTTTCTTT.

This chain connects TRBV7-7 to TRBJ1-1; no clear D. V lost 2 bases and J lost 1, with 8 bases in between. This CDR3 spans 14 amino acids. Germline V gene lookup returns CDR1 SSHAT and CDR2 FNYEAQ (reference sequence). CDR3: CASSLFSGNTEAFF. The CDR3 region has the DNA TGTGCCAGCAGCTTATTCTCGGGGAACACTGAAGCTTTCTTT.

This clonotype was detected ten times or more. This chain connects TRBV20-1 to TRBJ2-1, with D possibly matching TRBD2 (5 bases). The CDR3 runs to 14 residues. Trimming pared 5 bases from V and 5 bases from J, leaving 16 bases between. Germline CDR1 DFQATT, CDR2 SNEGSKA (reference sequence). The CDR3 region is CSADGRGRDNEQFF. For the CDR3, the DNA is TGCAGTGCTGACGGACGGGGTAGGGACAATGAGCAGTTCTTC.

This clonotype was seen repeatedly, ten times or more. V usage is TRBV6-5 and J usage is TRBJ2-7, with D perhaps matching TRBD2 (6 bases). CDR1 MNHEY and CDR2 SVGAGI come from the germline V gene. Deletions cut 0 bases from V and 0 bases from J, with 9 bases between. The CDR3 has 15 amino acids. Written as DNA, the CDR3 is TGTGCCAGCAGTTACTCGGCGGGGTCCTCCTACGAGCAGTACTTC. This sequence encodes CASSYSAGSSYEQYF.

This chain links TRBV24-1 with TRBJ2-1; unclear D gene. This CDR3 region has 13 residues. V lost 3 bases, J lost 10 bases, and 12 bases lay in between. Germline V gene data show CDR1 as KGHDR and CDR2 as SFDVKD. CDR3 nucleotide sequence: TGTGCCACCAGTGATCCCTATGGTAGGGAGCAGTTCTTC. It codes for CATSDPYGREQFF.

This sequence joins TRBV29-1 and TRBJ1-2; D not certain. V was shortened by 2 bases and J by 5 bases, with 3 bases between the two germline ends. Germline lookup yields CDR1 SQVTM and CDR2 ANQGSEA. This CDR3 has 10 residues. CDR3 residues: CSVEQYGYTF. The CDR3, as DNA: TGCAGCGTTGAACAGTATGGCTACACCTTC.

The gene calls are TRBV12-3 or TRBV12-4 and TRBJ2-7; D perhaps matches TRBD1 (5 bases). This CDR3 contains 13 residues. Trimming stripped 5 bases from V and 0 bases from J, with 8 bases between. CDR3 protein: CASSRTYSYEQYF. CDR3 nucleotides: TGTGCCAGCAGTAGGACATACTCCTACGAGCAGTACTTC.

This clonotype was seen many times. The genes are TRBV5-1 and TRBJ2-7; D uncertain. Trimming shortened V by 4 bases and J by 5 bases, and 16 bases separated the two germline ends. CDR3 length: 14 amino acids. Germline-derived CDR1 and CDR2 are SGHRS and YFSETQ. The CDR3 here is CASSPSLAIDEQYF. CDR3 DNA: TGCGCCAGCAGCCCTTCTTTAGCCATCGACGAGCAGTACTTC.

Ten or more counts support this clonotype. The chain employs TRBV5-1 and TRBJ2-1; possible D gene TRBD2, 6 bases. This CDR3 has 15 residues. The V end was cut by 4 bases, the J end by 4 bases, with 15 bases between. Germline V lookup: CDR1 SGHRS, CDR2 YFSETQ. CDR3: CASSKGTGTYNEQFF. CDR3 nucleotide sequence: TGCGCCAGCAGCAAAGGGACTGGTACATACAATGAGCAGTTCTTC.

This clonotype was detected many times. This rearrangement joins TRBV12-3 or TRBV12-4 to TRBJ1-1; D not certain. The CDR3 is 13 amino acids. V lost 5 bases and J 1 base, leaving 8 bases between the germline ends. The CDR3 nucleotides are TGTGCCAGCAGTGCTGTGACGAACACTGAAGCTTTCTTT. Encoded protein: CASSAVTNTEAFF.

This clonotype was detected many times. The chain carries TRBV7-7 and TRBJ1-5; no clear D gene. The CDR3 is 13 residues long. Per germline, CDR1 SSHAT and CDR2 FNYEAQ (reference sequence). V was shortened by 6 bases and J by 5 bases, with 11 bases between the two germline ends. The CDR3 DNA reads as TGTGCCAGCAGGGCGACGGAATATCAGCCCCAGCATTTT. This translates into CASRATEYQPQHF.